The following is a T cell receptor beta chain sequence with its context. The germline V and J ends were trimmed by 4 bases and 5 bases, with 8 bases remaining between them. This CDR3 has 12 residues. Germline CDR1 reads MDHEN; CDR2 reads SYDVKM. In the source study's methods: The authors estimated nucleated cell counts from reference gene primer amplification. Only in-frame clones appear in the TCRdb table, and some are missing; sequencing was by immunoSEQ multiplex PCR. V and J calls and clone size follow that table, whereas D and trimming were derived from the DNA. The sample has some 220,000 clones, around 83% seen once; the top ten hold roughly 5.5%. The data were obtained in a study of blood T cell repertoires in COVID-19. Study details: Sites in the United States, Italy and Spain provided acute and convalescent COVID-19 samples.

Seattle cases were enrolled at active infection and followed longitudinally. This rearrangement joins TRBV28 to TRBJ1-1; D not resolved. The sequenced sample consisted of peripheral blood. The clonotype originates from a woman between 65 and 79 years old with COVID-19, enrolled during active disease. The CDR3: CASSSQVTEAFF. CDR3 sequence (DNA): TGTGCCAGCAGTTCACAAGTGACTGAAGCTTTCTTT.